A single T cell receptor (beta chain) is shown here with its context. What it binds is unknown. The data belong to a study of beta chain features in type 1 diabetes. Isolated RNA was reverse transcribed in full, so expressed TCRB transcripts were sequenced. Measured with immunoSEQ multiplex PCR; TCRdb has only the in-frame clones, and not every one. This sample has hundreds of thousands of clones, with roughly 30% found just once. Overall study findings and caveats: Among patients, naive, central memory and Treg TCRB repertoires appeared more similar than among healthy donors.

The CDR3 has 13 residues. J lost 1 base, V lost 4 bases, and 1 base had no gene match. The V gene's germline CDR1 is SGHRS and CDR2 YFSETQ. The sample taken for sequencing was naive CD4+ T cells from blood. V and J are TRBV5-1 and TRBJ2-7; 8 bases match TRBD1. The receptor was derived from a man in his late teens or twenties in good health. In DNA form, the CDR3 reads TGCGCCAGCAGCAGGACAGGGTCCTACGAGCAGTACTTC. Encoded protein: CASSRTGSYEQYF.